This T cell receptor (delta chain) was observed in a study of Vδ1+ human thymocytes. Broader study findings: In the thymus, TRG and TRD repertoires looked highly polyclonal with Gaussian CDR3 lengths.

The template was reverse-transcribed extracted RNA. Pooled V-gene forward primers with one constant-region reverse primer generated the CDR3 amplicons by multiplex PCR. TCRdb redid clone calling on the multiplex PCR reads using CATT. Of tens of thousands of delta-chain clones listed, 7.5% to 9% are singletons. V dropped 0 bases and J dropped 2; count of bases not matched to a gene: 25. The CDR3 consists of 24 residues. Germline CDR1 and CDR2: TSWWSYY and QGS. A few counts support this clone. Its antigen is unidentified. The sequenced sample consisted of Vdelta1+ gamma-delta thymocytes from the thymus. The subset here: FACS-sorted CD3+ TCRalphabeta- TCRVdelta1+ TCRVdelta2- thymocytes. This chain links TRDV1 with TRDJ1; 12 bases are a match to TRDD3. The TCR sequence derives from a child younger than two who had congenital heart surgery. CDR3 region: CALGELLNLPTGGYLNRGTDKLIF. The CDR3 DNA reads TGTGCTCTTGGGGAACTCTTGAACCTTCCTACTGGGGGATACTTGAATCGTGGGACCGATAAACTCATCTTT.